Presented here are 15 T cell receptor beta chains from one specimen sequenced in a study of beta chain features in type 1 diabetes (dated by TCRdb to 2017 to 2018). The investigation overall reported the following: In all four CD4+ subsets, TCRB CDR3 length was moderately but significantly shorter in type 1 diabetes patients.

Receptors were amplified or captured by the immunoSEQ multiplex PCR assay. All of the isolated RNA was reverse transcribed with the High Capacity cDNA Reverse Transcription Kit, so expressed TCRB transcripts were sequenced. TCRdb stores this immuneACCESS table with in-frame sequences only. Part of the clones is absent; in the studies checked, under half of the shortfall reflects unresolved V genes, and no reason is known for the rest. The sample table lists around 180,000 clones, approximately 8% of them with a count of one. The ten largest clones capture 0.5% to 0.55% of the sample. These receptors' targets are unknown. Material for sequencing was central memory CD4+ T cells from blood. The receptors originated from a man aged 18 to 30 with type 1 diabetes.

The chain links TRBV6-5 to TRBJ1-2; D is perhaps TRBD1 (5 bases). Trimming removed 6 bases from V and 4 bases from J, with 15 bases in between. Germline V gives CDR1 MNHEY, CDR2 SVGAGI. The CDR3 spans 14 residues. CDR3 sequence reads: CASRPRTGSYGYTF. For the CDR3, the DNA is TGTGCCAGCAGACCTCGTACAGGATCCTATGGCTACACCTTC.

This clone was counted between two and nine times. This chain joins TRBV7-2 and TRBJ2-1; 7 bases align to TRBD2. The CDR3 length is 16 residues. V was pared by 5 bases and J by 2 bases, with 9 bases of the junction left unmatched. Per the germline V gene, CDR1 is SGHTA and CDR2 is FQGNSA. CDR3 region: CASSPRASGPYNEQFF. The CDR3 region has the DNA TGTGCCAGCAGCCCGCGGGCTAGCGGCCCCTACAATGAGCAGTTCTTC.

V gene TRBV19 combines with J gene TRBJ1-6; the match to TRBD1 covers 7 bases. The trim removed 5 bases at V and 9 bases at J, leaving 7 bases unmatched. The CDR3 is 14 residues long. Germline values: CDR1 LNHDA, CDR2 SQIVND (reference sequence). The CDR3, as DNA: TGTGCCAGTAGTTTGGGACAGTCCCCTTCACCCCTCCACTTT. Translated: CASSLGQSPSPLHF.

This clone has just a few counts. The V and J genes are TRBV28 and TRBJ2-7, with D perhaps TRBD1 (6 bases). This CDR3 comprises 15 residues. Germline CDR1 MDHEN, CDR2 SYDVKM. V shed 3 bases and J shed 1 base, with 13 bases lying between them. CDR3 coding DNA: TGTGCCAGCAGTTTTGTGGTCAGGGGATCCTACGAGCAGTACTTC. Translating gives CASSFVVRGSYEQYF.

This chain uses TRBV28 with TRBJ2-2, with 7 bases matching TRBD2. Germline CDR1 reads MDHEN; CDR2 reads SYDVKM. The CDR3 has 15 amino acids. After removal of 5 bases from V and 6 bases from J, the junction contained 9 bases not matched to a gene. The CDR3 here is CASSRGGLYAGELFF. CDR3 nucleotides: TGTGCCAGCAGTCGGGGAGGGCTGTATGCCGGGGAGCTGTTTTTT. The entire variable domain, with the rest obtained from reference TRBV28 and TRBJ2-2, is as follows: DVKVTQSSRYLVKRTGEKVFLECVQDMDHENMFWYRQDPGLGLRLIYFSYDVKMKEKGDIPEGYSVSREKKERFSLILESASTNQTSMYLCASSRGGLYAGELFFGEGSRLTVL.

The CDR3, as DNA: TGCGCCAGCAGTCAAACCACACTAACTAGCGGGTCAGGCAATGAGCAGTTCTTC. It encodes CASSQTTLTSGSGNEQFF. This chain links TRBV23-1 with TRBJ2-1; the match to TRBD2 covers 9 bases. TRBV23-1 counts as an open reading frame of uncertain function. The V segment lost 2 bases and the J segment 6 bases; nucleotides outside the gene matches: 14. CDR3 size: 18 residues.

This chain links TRBV5-1 with TRBJ2-3, with D perhaps matching TRBD1 (6 bases). The CDR3 is made up of 13 amino acids. V was trimmed by 6 bases and J by 4 bases, leaving 12 bases between them. Germline assignment: CDR1 SGHRS and CDR2 YFSETQ. CDR3 nucleotides: TGCGCCAGCATGATACAGGGTCCAGATACGCAGTATTTT. Amino acids: CASMIQGPDTQYF.

This clone was counted at least ten times. The gene calls are TRBV7-2 and TRBJ2-2; tentative D call: TRBD2 (5 bases). The CDR3 loop spans 14 amino acids. Germline-derived CDR1 and CDR2 are SGHTA and FQGNSA. Trimming pared 6 bases from V and 0 bases from J, leaving 8 bases between. CDR3 amino acids: CASSRDANTGELFF. The CDR3, as DNA: TGTGCCAGCAGTCGGGATGCGAACACCGGGGAGCTGTTTTTT.

The chain employs TRBV5-1 and TRBJ2-2, with D maybe TRBD2 (5 bases). V lost 2 bases to trimming and J lost 6 bases, with 14 bases between them. Germline CDR1 and CDR2: SGHRS and YFSETQ. CDR3 size: 15 residues. CDR3 amino acids: CASSFWERISGELFF. CDR3 DNA: TGCGCCAGCAGCTTCTGGGAGAGAATTTCCGGGGAGCTGTTTTTT.

This clone was seen more than once but under ten times. The V and J genes are TRBV7-2 and TRBJ2-5; D unclear. The CDR3 is 12 amino acids. The germline V gene has CDR1 SGHTA and CDR2 FQGNSA. The V end was cut by 2 bases, the J end by 6 bases, with 7 bases between. The CDR3 DNA follows: TGTGCCAGCAGCTTAAACGGTCAGACCCAGTACTTC. Translating gives CASSLNGQTQYF.

This clone was counted between two and nine times. The V call is TRBV7-6, the J call TRBJ1-5; TRBD1 aligns across 7 bases. There are 14 residues in the CDR3. The V gene end was trimmed by 5 bases and the J gene end by 6 bases; junction bases not matched to a gene: 7. Germline V gene sequence: CDR1 SGHVS, CDR2 FNYEAQ. The CDR3: CASSARQGAQPQHF. The CDR3 DNA reads as TGTGCCAGCAGCGCCAGACAGGGAGCTCAGCCCCAGCATTTT.

This clone has more than one count but fewer than ten. This chain uses TRBV2 with TRBJ2-1; D gene unclear. The CDR3 totals 14 residues. CDR1 and CDR2 (germline): SNHLY, FYNNEI. V was shortened by 3 bases and J by 4 bases, with 10 bases between the two germline ends. CDR3: CASSESSGYNEQFF. The CDR3 coding sequence is TGTGCCAGCAGTGAGTCTAGTGGGTACAATGAGCAGTTCTTC.

The V call is TRBV7-2, the J call TRBJ1-6; TRBD1 matches 7 bases. The CDR3 is 14 residues long. Germline V gene sequence: CDR1 SGHTA, CDR2 FQGNSA. Trimming cost V 10 bases and J 7 bases; bases outside gene matches: 10. CDR3 region: CATGGGTANSPLHF. The CDR3 nucleotides are TGTGCCACCGGAGGCGGGACAGCCAATTCACCCCTCCACTTT.

This clone was counted between two and nine times. The V and J genes are TRBV29-1 and TRBJ2-3; 10 bases line up with TRBD1. With V trimmed by 6 bases and J by 6 bases, 9 bases remained unmatched. Germline values: CDR1 SQVTM, CDR2 ANQGSEA. This CDR3 has 14 amino acids. This CDR3 is CSVVTGGISDTQYF. CDR3 sequence (DNA): TGCAGCGTGGTGACAGGGGGCATATCTGATACGCAGTATTTT.

This clone was counted only a few times. The rearrangement links TRBV20-1 to TRBJ1-1; no definite D call. The V gene's germline CDR1 is DFQATT and CDR2 SNEGSKA (reference sequence). The CDR3 is 11 amino acids. Trimming removed 3 bases at V and 3 bases at J, with 5 bases between. In nucleotides, the CDR3 is TGCAGTGCTAGCCCGGACACTGAAGCTTTCTTT. The encoded protein is CSASPDTEAFF.